Listed below are T cell receptor beta chains from one sample, sequenced in a study of T cell repertoires in cytomegalovirus infection. MiXCR, applied by TCRdb to the reads, yields one record per CDR3 protein. The sample yields 200,000 to 250,000 distinct CDR3 sequences, 20% to 25% seen once. Sequencing used CD8+ T cells from PBMCs. These receptors all come from a human donor in good health (CMV status not recorded). Some clones in this sample may be carry-over from other donors' samples. Each CDR3 is given with its conserved first and last residue. The D gene is left open where the match is weak. The listing skips clone size in some rows; elsewhere it reads once, few, many or a size class.

V,D,size,J,CDR3,DNA
TRBV20-1,-,-,TRBJ2-7,CSARDPGEDYEQYF,TGCAGTGCTAGAGATCCCGGGGAGGACTACGAGCAGTACTTC
TRBV29-1,TRBD1,few,TRBJ1-1,CSVGLRDRSYTEAFF,TGCAGCGTAGGACTCCGGGACAGGTCCTACACTGAAGCTTTCTTT
TRBV7-3,TRBD2,-,TRBJ2-3,CASSTTSGGLTDTQYF,TGTGCCAGCAGCACGACTAGCGGGGGGTTGACAGATACGCAGTATTTT
TRBV7-6,-,-,TRBJ2-3,CASSLAGSPDTQYF,TGTGCCAGCAGCTTAGCGGGTAGCCCAGATACGCAGTATTTT
TRBV6-5,TRBD1,few,TRBJ2-3,CASRTGFGTDTQYF,TGTGCCAGCAGGACAGGGTTTGGCACAGATACGCAGTATTTT
TRBV28,-,-,TRBJ1-5,CASSLFTDSNQPQHF,TGTGCCAGCAGTTTATTTACAGATAGCAATCAGCCCCAGCATTTT
TRBV7-9,-,-,TRBJ2-5,CASSLGPKYQETQYF,TGTGCCAGCAGCTTAGGGCCTAAGTACCAAGAGACCCAGTACTTC
TRBV28,-,few,TRBJ2-5,CASSYRWQETQYF,TGTGCCAGCAGTTACAGGTGGCAAGAGACCCAGTACTTC
TRBV14,TRBD1,-,TRBJ1-2,CASSHHDRVGYTF,TGTGCCAGCAGCCACCATGACAGGGTTGGCTACACCTTC
TRBV5-1,-,-,TRBJ2-1,CASSRTGGDYYNEQFF,TGCGCCAGCAGCCGTACGGGGGGCGACTACTACAATGAGCAGTTCTTC
TRBV2,TRBD2,-,TRBJ2-5,CASSGLAGGLETQYF,TGTGCCAGCAGTGGACTAGCGGGGGGGCTGGAGACCCAGTACTTC
TRBV19,-,-,TRBJ1-1,CASSMAGGRHTEAFF,TGTGCCAGTAGTATGGCCGGCGGGAGGCACACTGAAGCTTTCTTT
TRBV7-2,-,many,TRBJ1-3,CASSVGISGNTIYF,TGTGCCAGCAGCGTAGGAATCTCTGGAAACACCATATATTTT
TRBV4-1,-,many,TRBJ2-1,CASSQALSSYNEQFF,TGCGCCAGCAGCCAAGCACTGAGCTCCTACAATGAGCAGTTCTTC
TRBV7-9,-,-,TRBJ2-7,CASSPGRGAHEQYF,TGTGCCAGCAGCCCCGGGCGGGGAGCGCACGAGCAGTACTTC
TRBV7-8,-,-,TRBJ2-5,CASSVPSEVAGSYQETQYF,TGTGCCAGCAGCGTACCTTCGGAAGTGGCGGGGAGCTACCAAGAGACCCAGTACTTC
TRBV5-1,-,once,TRBJ1-1,CASSADLLGNTEAFF,TGCGCCAGCAGCGCGGACCTTCTTGGAAACACTGAAGCTTTCTTT
TRBV12-3/TRBV12-4,TRBD2,few,TRBJ2-7,CASSLVLAGPYEQYF,TGTGCCAGCAGTTTAGTCCTAGCGGGGCCATACGAGCAGTACTTC
TRBV7-9,-,few,TRBJ2-5,CASSRGIGETQYF,TGTGCCAGCAGCAGGGGAATAGGGGAGACCCAGTACTTC
TRBV2,-,-,TRBJ2-7,CASLLGQGQYF,TGTGCCAGCCTCCTGGGGCAGGGGCAATACTTC
TRBV27,-,-,TRBJ1-5,CASSTTRWPQHF,TGTGCCAGCAGTACCACTCGCTGGCCCCAGCATTTT
TRBV7-6,TRBD1,few,TRBJ2-1,CASSSNLQGVNEQFF,TGTGCCAGCAGCTCTAATCTCCAGGGGGTCAATGAGCAGTTCTTC
TRBV25-1,-,few,TRBJ2-1,CATGVHNEQFF,TGTGCCACAGGAGTCCACAATGAGCAGTTCTTC
TRBV2,-,few,TRBJ1-1,CASSEVSPTEAFF,TGTGCCAGCAGTGAAGTGTCACCCACTGAAGCTTTCTTT
TRBV20-1,-,-,TRBJ1-2,CSARGLTGYGYTF,TGCAGTGCTAGAGGTTTAACCGGCTATGGCTACACCTTC
TRBV7-9,-,many,TRBJ1-6,CASSPNRDGTSPLHF,TGTGCCAGCAGCCCCAACCGCGACGGTACTTCACCCCTCCACTTT
TRBV5-1,-,-,TRBJ2-3,CASSLNRASSTDTQYF,TGCGCCAGCAGCTTGAATAGGGCATCTAGCACAGATACGCAGTATTTT
TRBV27,-,-,TRBJ2-2,CAPQRWDSNTGELFF,TGTGCCCCGCAGCGTTGGGATTCGAACACCGGGGAGCTGTTTTTT
TRBV12-3/TRBV12-4,-,few,TRBJ1-1,CASKQGVLTEAFF,TGTGCCAGCAAACAAGGGGTACTCACTGAAGCTTTCTTT
TRBV29-1,-,-,TRBJ2-7,CSVVSGKDYEQYF,TGCAGCGTTGTATCAGGGAAGGACTACGAGCAGTACTTC
TRBV27,-,-,TRBJ1-5,CASSPRRGYSNQPQHF,TGTGCCAGCAGCCCCCGGAGGGGGTATAGCAATCAGCCCCAGCATTTT
TRBV5-5,TRBD1,-,TRBJ1-5,CASSLTGGSNQPQHF,TGTGCCAGCAGCTTGACAGGGGGTAGCAATCAGCCCCAGCATTTT
TRBV30,TRBD1,-,TRBJ2-1,CAWTTGTGGNEQFF,TGTGCCTGGACTACCGGGACAGGGGGCAATGAGCAGTTCTTC
TRBV5-4,-,many,TRBJ2-5,CASSLWGSVGETQYF,TGTGCCAGCAGCTTATGGGGCTCAGTCGGAGAGACCCAGTACTTC
TRBV19,-,-,TRBJ2-1,CASSTDSSRDPYNEQFF,TGTGCCAGTAGTACGGATTCCTCCAGGGACCCCTACAATGAGCAGTTCTTC